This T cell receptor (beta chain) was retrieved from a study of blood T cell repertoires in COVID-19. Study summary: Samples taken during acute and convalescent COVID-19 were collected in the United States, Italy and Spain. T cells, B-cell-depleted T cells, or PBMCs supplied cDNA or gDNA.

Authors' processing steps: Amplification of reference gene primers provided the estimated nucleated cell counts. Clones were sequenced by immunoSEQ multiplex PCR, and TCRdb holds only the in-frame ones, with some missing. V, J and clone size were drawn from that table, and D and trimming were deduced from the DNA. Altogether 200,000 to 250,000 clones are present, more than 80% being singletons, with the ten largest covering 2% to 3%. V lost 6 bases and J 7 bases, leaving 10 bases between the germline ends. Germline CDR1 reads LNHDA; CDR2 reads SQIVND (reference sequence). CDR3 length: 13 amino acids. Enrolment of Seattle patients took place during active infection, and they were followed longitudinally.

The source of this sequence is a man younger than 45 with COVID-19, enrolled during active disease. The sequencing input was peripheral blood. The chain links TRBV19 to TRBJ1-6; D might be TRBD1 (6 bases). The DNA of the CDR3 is TGTGCCAGTAGAGGACAGATAAATTCACCCCTCCACTTT. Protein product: CASRGQINSPLHF.